The TCR beta chain described here comes from a study of blood T cell repertoires in COVID-19. The overall study: There were acute and convalescent COVID-19 samples, and they came from the United States, Italy and Spain. Sources were T cells, B-cell-depleted T cells, or PBMCs; the material itself was cDNA or gDNA.

Here immunoSEQ multiplex PCR was the method, and the copy in TCRdb shows in-frame clones only, minus some. Of about 170,000 clones listed, around 83% are singletons. This receptor was identified in a woman between 70 and 85 years old who had recovered from COVID-19. Sequencing used peripheral blood.

The CDR3 nucleotides are TGTGCCAGCAGCCCACCCGCGACAGGGCCTGAAGCTTTCTTT. Residues: CASSPPATGPEAFF. This chain connects TRBV5-8 to TRBJ1-1; TRBD1 matches at 7 bases. This CDR3 spans 14 amino acids. The germline gives CDR1 SGHTS, CDR2 YDEGEE. V was clipped by 4 bases and J by 6 bases; unmatched bases: 9.